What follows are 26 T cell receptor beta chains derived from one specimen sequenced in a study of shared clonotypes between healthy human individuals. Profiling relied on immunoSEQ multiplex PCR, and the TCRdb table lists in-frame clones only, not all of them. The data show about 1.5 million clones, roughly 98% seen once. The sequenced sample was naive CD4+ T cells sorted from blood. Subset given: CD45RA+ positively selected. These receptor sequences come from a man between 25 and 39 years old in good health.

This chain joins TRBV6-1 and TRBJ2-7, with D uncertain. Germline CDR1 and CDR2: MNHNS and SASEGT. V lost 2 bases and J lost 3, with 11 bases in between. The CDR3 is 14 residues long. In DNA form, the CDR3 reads TGTGCCAGCAGTGAATACGCCAGGTACTACGAGCAGTACTTC. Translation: CASSEYARYYEQYF.

The CDR3 region has the DNA TGTGCCAGTAGTATCGCGGTTTCAGAGCAGTTCTTC. This encodes CASSIAVSEQFF. The chain has TRBV19 and TRBJ2-1; D unresolved. Germline V CDR1 and CDR2: LNHDA, SQIVND (reference sequence). V was cut by 3 bases and J by 10 bases, with 10 bases left in between. CDR3 size: 12 residues. The full variable domain, with the rest looked up from reference TRBV19 and TRBJ2-1, is DGGITQSPKYLFRKEGQNVTLSCEQNLNHDAMYWYRQDPGQGLRLIYYSQIVNDFQKGDIAEGYSVSREKKESFPLTVTSAQKNPTAFYLCASSIAVSEQFFGPGTRLTVL.

The CDR3 nucleotides read TGTGCCAGCTCACCAAAGTACCAAGAGACCCAGTACTTC. It translates to CASSPKYQETQYF. V usage is TRBV18 and J usage is TRBJ2-5; D unresolved. The CDR3 extends over 13 amino acids. Trimming took 2 bases from V and 0 from J, leaving 4 bases between them. Germline V gives CDR1 KGHSH, CDR2 LQKENI. Looking up the rest from reference TRBV18 and TRBJ2-5 gives the full variable domain: NAGVMQNPRHLVRRRGQEARLRCSPMKGHSHVYWYRQLPEEGLKFMVYLQKENIIDESGMPKERFSAEFPKEGPSILRIQQVVRGDSAAYFCASSPKYQETQYFGPGTRLLVL.

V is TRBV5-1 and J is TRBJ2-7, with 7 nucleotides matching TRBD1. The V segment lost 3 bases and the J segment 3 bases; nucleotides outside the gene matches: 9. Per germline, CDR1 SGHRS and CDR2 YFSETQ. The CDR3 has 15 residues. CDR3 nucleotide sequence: TGCGCCAGCAGCTCGCGACAGGGAGTAAGCTACGAGCAGTACTTC. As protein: CASSSRQGVSYEQYF.

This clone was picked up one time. The CDR3 DNA sequence: TGTGCCAGCAGCGGCCGGCCTAGCGAGAACAATGAGCAGTTCTTC. It yields the protein CASSGRPSENNEQFF. V and J are TRBV11-2 and TRBJ2-1, with TRBD2 as a possible D gene (6 bases). CDR3 size: 15 residues. Per germline, CDR1 SGHAT and CDR2 FQNNGV. The ends were cut back, 5 bases at V and 5 bases at J, with 16 bases in the middle.

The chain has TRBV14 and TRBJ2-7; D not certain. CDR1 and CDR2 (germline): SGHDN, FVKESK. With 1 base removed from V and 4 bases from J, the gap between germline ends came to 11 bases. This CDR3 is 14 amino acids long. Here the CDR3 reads CASSQGARVYEQYF. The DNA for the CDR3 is TGTGCCAGCAGCCAAGGGGCCCGGGTTTACGAGCAGTACTTC.

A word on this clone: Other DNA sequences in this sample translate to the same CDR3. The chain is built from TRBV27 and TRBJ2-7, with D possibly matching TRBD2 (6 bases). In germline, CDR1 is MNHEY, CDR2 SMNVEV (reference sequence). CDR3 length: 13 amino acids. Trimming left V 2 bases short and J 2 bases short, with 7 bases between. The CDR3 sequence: CASSLAGPYEQYF. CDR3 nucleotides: TGTGCCAGCAGTTTAGCGGGACCCTACGAGCAGTACTTC.

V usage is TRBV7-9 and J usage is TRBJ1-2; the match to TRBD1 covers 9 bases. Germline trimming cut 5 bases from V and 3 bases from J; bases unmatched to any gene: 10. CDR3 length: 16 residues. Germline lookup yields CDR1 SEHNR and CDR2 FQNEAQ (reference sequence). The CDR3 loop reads CASSRDRVGLDYGYTF. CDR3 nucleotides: TGTGCCAGCAGCCGGGACAGGGTAGGGTTGGACTATGGCTACACCTTC.

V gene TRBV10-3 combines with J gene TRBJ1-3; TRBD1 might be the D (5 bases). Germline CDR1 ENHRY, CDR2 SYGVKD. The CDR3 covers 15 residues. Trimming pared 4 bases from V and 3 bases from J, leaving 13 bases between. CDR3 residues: CAISGAGTSGNTIYF. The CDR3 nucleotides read TGTGCCATCAGTGGAGCAGGGACTAGTGGAAACACCATATATTTT.

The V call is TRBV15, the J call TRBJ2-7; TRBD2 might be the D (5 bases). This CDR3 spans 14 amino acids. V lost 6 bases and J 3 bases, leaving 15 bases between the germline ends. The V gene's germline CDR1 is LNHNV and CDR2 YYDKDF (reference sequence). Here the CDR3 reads CATSSLAEGYEQYF. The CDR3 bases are TGTGCCACCAGTAGCCTCGCAGAGGGCTACGAGCAGTACTTC. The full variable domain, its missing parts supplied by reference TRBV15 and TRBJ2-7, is DAMVIQNPRYQVTQFGKPVTLSCSQTLNHNVMYWYQQKSSQAPKLLFHYYDKDFNNEADTPDNFQSRRPNTSFCFLDIRSPGLGDTAMYLCATSSLAEGYEQYFGPGTRLTVT.

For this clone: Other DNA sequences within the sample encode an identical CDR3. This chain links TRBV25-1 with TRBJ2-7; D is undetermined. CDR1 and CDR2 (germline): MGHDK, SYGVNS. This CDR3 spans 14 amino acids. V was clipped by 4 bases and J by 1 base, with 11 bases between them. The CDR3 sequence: CASSARVSSYEQYF. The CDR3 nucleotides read TGTGCCAGCAGTGCTAGGGTATCTTCCTACGAGCAGTACTTC.

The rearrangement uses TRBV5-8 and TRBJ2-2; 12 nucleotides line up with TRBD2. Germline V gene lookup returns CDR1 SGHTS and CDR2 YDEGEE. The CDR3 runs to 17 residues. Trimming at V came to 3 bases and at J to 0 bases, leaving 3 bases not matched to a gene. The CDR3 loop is CASSYGLAGPNTGELFF. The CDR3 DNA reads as TGTGCCAGCAGCTACGGACTAGCGGGACCGAACACCGGGGAGCTGTTTTTT.

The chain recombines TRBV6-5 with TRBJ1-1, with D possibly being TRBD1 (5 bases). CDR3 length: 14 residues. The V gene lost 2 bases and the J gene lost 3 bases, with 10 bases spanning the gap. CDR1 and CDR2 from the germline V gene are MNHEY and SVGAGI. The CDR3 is CASSYGQGHTEAFF. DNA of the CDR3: TGTGCCAGCAGTTACGGGCAGGGACACACTGAAGCTTTCTTT.

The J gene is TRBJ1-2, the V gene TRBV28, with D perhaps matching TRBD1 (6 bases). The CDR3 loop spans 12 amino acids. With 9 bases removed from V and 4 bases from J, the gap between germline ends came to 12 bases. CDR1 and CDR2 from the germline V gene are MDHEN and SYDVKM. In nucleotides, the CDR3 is TGTGCCAGTTTTCGGGGGGCCTATGGCTACACCTTC. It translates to CASFRGAYGYTF.

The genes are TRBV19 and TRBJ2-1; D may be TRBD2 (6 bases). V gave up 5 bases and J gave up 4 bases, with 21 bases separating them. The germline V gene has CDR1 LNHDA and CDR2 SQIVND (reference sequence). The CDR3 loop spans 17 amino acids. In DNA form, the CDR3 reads TGTGCCAGTAGTTTACCTCGGACGGGGGAAAAGTACAATGAGCAGTTCTTC. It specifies CASSLPRTGEKYNEQFF.

The CDR3 coding sequence is TGTGCCAGCAGGTCCACCACGCGCACCATATATTTT. Translated, it gives CASRSTTRTIYF. This rearrangement joins TRBV28 to TRBJ1-3; D uncertain. With 6 bases removed from V and 9 bases from J, the gap between germline ends came to 12 bases. Germline V lookup: CDR1 MDHEN, CDR2 SYDVKM. The CDR3 runs 12 residues.

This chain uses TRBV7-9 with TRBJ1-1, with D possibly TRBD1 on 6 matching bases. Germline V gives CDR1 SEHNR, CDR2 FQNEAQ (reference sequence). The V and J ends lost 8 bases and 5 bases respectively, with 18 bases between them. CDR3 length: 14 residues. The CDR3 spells CASRDTGILTEAFF. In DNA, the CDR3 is TGTGCCAGCCGGGACACCGGAATATTAACTGAAGCTTTCTTT.

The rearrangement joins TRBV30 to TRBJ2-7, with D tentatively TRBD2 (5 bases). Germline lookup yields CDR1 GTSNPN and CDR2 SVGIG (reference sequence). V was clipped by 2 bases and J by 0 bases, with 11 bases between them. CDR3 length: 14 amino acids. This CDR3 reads CAWSPVAHSYEQYF. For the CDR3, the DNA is TGTGCCTGGAGTCCGGTAGCGCACTCCTACGAGCAGTACTTC. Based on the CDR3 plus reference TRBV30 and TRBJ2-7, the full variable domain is SQTIHQWPATLVQPVGSPLSLECTVEGTSNPNLYWYRQAAGRGLQLLFYSVGIGQISSEVPQNLSASRPQDRQFILSSKKLLLSDSGFYLCAWSPVAHSYEQYFGPGTRLTVT.

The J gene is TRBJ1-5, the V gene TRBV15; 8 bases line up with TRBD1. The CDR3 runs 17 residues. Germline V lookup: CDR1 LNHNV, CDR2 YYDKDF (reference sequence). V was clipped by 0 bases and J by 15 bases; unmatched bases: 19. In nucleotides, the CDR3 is TGTGCCACCAGCAGAGATAAGGGGGCAGGGGGCTCCCATACAAGGCATTTT. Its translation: CATSRDKGAGGSHTRHF.

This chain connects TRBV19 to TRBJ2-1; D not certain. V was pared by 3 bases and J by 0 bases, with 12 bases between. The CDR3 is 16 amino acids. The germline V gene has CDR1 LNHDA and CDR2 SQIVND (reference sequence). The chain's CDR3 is CASSIPLGISYNEQFF. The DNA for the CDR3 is TGTGCCAGTAGTATCCCCCTGGGGATCTCCTACAATGAGCAGTTCTTC.

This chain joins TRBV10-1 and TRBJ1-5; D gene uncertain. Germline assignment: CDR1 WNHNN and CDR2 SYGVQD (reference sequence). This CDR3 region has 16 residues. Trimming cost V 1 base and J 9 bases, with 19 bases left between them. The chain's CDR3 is CASSEFRDAGRWPQHF. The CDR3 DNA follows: TGCGCCAGCAGTGAGTTTCGCGACGCGGGTCGTTGGCCCCAGCATTTT.

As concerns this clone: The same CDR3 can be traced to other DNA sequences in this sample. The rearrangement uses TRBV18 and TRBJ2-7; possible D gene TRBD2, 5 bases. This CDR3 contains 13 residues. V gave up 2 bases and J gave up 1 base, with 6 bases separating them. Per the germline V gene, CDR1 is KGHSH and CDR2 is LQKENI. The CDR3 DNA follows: TGTGCCAGCTCACCAGGGAGATCCTACGAGCAGTACTTC. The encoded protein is CASSPGRSYEQYF.

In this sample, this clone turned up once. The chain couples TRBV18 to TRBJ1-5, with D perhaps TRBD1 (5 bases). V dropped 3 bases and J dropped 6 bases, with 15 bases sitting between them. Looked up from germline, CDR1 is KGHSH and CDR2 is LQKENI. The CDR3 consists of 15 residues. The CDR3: CASSPQTTGRQPQHF. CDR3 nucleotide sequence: TGTGCCAGCTCACCGCAGACGACGGGGCGTCAGCCCCAGCATTTT.

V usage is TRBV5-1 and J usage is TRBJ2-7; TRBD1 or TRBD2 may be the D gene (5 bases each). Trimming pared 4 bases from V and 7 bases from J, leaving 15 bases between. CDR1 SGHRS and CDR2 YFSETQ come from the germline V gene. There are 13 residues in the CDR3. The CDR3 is CASSRDPSGEQYF. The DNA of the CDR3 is TGCGCCAGCAGCCGGGACCCCAGCGGAGAGCAGTACTTC.

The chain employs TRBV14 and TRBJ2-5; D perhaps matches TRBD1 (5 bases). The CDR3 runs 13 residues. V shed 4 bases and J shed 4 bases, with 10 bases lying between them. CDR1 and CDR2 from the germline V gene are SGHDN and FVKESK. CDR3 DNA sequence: TGTGCCAGCAGCCTACAGGTCCGAGAGACCCAGTACTTC. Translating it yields CASSLQVRETQYF.

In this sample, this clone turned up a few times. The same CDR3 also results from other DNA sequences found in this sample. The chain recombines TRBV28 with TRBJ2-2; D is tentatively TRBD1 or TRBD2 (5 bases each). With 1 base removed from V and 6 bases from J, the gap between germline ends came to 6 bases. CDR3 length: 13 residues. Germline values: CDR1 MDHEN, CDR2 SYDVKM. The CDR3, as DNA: TGTGCCAGCAGTTTATTGGGGGCCGGGGAGCTGTTTTTT. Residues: CASSLLGAGELFF.